This T cell receptor (beta chain) was documented in a study of blood T cell repertoires in COVID-19. Study information: Sources were T cells, B-cell-depleted T cells, or PBMCs; the material itself was cDNA or gDNA.

Only in-frame clones appear in the TCRdb table, and some are missing; sequencing was by immunoSEQ multiplex PCR. The table lists 400,000 to 550,000 clones, approximately 90% of them singletons. Sequencing used peripheral blood. The clonotype originates from a woman younger than 45 with acute or convalescent COVID-19.

The CDR3 spells CASSFTGGGQPQHF. The CDR3 nucleotides are TGTGCCAGCAGTTTCACAGGCGGGGGTCAGCCCCAGCATTTT. The chain carries TRBV27 and TRBJ1-5; weak D call: TRBD1 (5 bases). Germline lookup yields CDR1 MNHEY and CDR2 SMNVEV (reference sequence). The CDR3 has 14 amino acids. V gave up 3 bases and J gave up 6 bases, with 12 bases separating them.